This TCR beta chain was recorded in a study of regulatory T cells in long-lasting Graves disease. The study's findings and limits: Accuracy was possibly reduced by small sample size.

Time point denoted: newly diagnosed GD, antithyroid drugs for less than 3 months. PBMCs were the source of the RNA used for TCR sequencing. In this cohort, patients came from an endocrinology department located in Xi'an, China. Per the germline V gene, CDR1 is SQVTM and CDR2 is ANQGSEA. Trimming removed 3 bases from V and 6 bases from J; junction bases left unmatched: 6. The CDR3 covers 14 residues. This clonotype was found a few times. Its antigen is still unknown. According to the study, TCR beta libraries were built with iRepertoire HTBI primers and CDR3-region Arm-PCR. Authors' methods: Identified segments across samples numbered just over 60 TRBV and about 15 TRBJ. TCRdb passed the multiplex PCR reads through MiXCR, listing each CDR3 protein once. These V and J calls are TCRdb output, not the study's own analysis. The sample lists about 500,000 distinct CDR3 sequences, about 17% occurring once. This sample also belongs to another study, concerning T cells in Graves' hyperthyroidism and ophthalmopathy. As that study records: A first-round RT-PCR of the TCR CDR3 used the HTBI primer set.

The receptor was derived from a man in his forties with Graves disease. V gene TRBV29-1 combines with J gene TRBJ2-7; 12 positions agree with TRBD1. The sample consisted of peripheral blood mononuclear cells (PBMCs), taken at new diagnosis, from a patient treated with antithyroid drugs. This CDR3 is CSVDPGTGGLEQYF. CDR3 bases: TGCAGCGTTGATCCCGGGACAGGGGGCCTCGAGCAGTACTTC.